The 15 T cell receptor beta chains reported below all come from one sample, sequenced in a study of blood T cell repertoires in COVID-19. Here immunoSEQ multiplex PCR was the method, and the copy in TCRdb shows in-frame clones only, minus some. Here the sample spans some 220,000 clones, 75% to 85% being singletons. Sequencing was performed on peripheral blood. The source is a woman between 70 and 85 years old with COVID-19, enrolled during active disease.

J is TRBJ1-1 and V is TRBV29-1, with a weak D call TRBD1 (6 bases). The V end was cut by 4 bases, the J end by 1 base, with 10 bases between. The CDR3 contains 13 residues. Germline loops: CDR1 SQVTM, CDR2 ANQGSEA. The CDR3, as DNA: TGCAGCGTTGGGTACAGGGAGAACACTGAAGCTTTCTTT. Its protein product is CSVGYRENTEAFF.

This clone is a singleton in its sample. This chain uses TRBV7-2 with TRBJ1-4; TRBD1 agrees at 7 bases. After removal of 5 bases from V and 10 bases from J, the junction contained 13 bases not matched to a gene. The CDR3 totals 15 residues. CDR1 SGHTA and CDR2 FQGNSA come from the germline V gene. As DNA, the CDR3 is TGTGCCAGCAGCCTAGGGACAGAGCCTTTTGGAAAACTGTTTTTT. It specifies CASSLGTEPFGKLFF.

In this sample, this clone turned up once. This chain connects TRBV7-8 to TRBJ1-1; D is unresolved. Germline V CDR1 and CDR2: SGHVS, FQNEAQ. Trimming took 4 bases from V and 1 from J, leaving 10 bases between them. The CDR3 has 14 amino acids. The CDR3 nucleotides read TGTGCCAGCAGCTCCCGAGAGGGGAACACTGAAGCTTTCTTT. Amino acids: CASSSREGNTEAFF.

The chain carries TRBV5-1 and TRBJ1-2; tentatively, D is TRBD1 (6 bases). Germline assignment: CDR1 SGHRS and CDR2 YFSETQ. V gave up 2 bases and J gave up 7 bases, with 9 bases separating them. The CDR3 spans 12 residues. In DNA form, the CDR3 reads TGCGCCAGCAGCTTAGACAGGTCTGGCTACACCTTC. Residues: CASSLDRSGYTF.

The rearrangement joins TRBV13 to TRBJ2-7; TRBD2 agrees at 8 bases. V lost 5 bases to trimming and J lost 3 bases; unmatched junction nucleotides: 12. CDR1 and CDR2 (germline): PRHDT, FYEKMQ (reference sequence). The CDR3 is made up of 16 amino acids. DNA of the CDR3: TGTGCCAGCAGCCCACTCCCGCCAGCGGGAGTCTACGAGCAGTACTTC. It is translated as CASSPLPPAGVYEQYF.

The chain employs TRBV19 and TRBJ2-5; tentative D call: TRBD2 (6 bases). Trimming removed 9 bases from V and 2 bases from J, with 19 bases in between. The CDR3 contains 15 residues. Germline V lookup: CDR1 LNHDA, CDR2 SQIVND (reference sequence). The CDR3 DNA reads as TGTGCCAGCCCACCTCAATCGGGGGATCAAGAGACCCAGTACTTC. Residues: CASPPQSGDQETQYF.

This chain connects TRBV5-8 to TRBJ2-7, with a weak D call TRBD1 (5 bases). This CDR3 has 15 amino acids. Trimming took 2 bases from V and 2 from J, leaving 14 bases between them. Germline V gene data show CDR1 as SGHTS and CDR2 as YDEGEE. CDR3: CASSFRSGMAYEQYF. CDR3 coding DNA: TGTGCCAGCAGCTTTCGTTCAGGGATGGCCTACGAGCAGTACTTC. The entire variable domain, with the rest obtained from reference TRBV5-8 and TRBJ2-7, is as follows: EAGVTQSPTHLIKTRGQQATLRCSPISGHTSVYWYQQALGLGLQFLLWYDEGEERNRGNFPPRFSGRQFPNYSSELNVNALELEDSALYLCASSFRSGMAYEQYFGPGTRLTVT.

The sample holds a few counts of this clone. This chain links TRBV30 with TRBJ1-3; 9 nucleotides agree with TRBD1. V was clipped by 7 bases and J by 2 bases; unmatched bases: 9. This CDR3 spans 15 amino acids. Germline CDR1 GTSNPN, CDR2 SVGIG (reference sequence). This chain's CDR3 is CASLNRGRTGNTIYF. The CDR3 region has the DNA TGTGCCTCCTTGAACAGGGGGCGAACTGGAAACACCATATATTTT.

The rearrangement links TRBV7-9 to TRBJ1-1; the D is unclear. This CDR3 spans 17 amino acids. CDR1 and CDR2 from the germline V gene are SEHNR and FQNEAQ (reference sequence). V was trimmed by 3 bases and J by 0 bases, leaving 17 bases between them. CDR3 region: CASSFERGPYLNTEAFF. The CDR3 DNA follows: TGTGCCAGCAGCTTCGAGCGAGGGCCTTATCTGAACACTGAAGCTTTCTTT.

This chain links TRBV18 with TRBJ1-1, with TRBD1 matching over 7 bases. The V and J ends lost 6 bases and 6 bases, in that order; junction bases with no gene match: 7. This CDR3 contains 13 residues. CDR1 and CDR2 (germline): KGHSH, LQKENI. The CDR3 DNA sequence: TGTGCCAGCTCGCCCGACGGGACAGCTGAAGCTTTCTTT. This translates into CASSPDGTAEAFF.

This clone was recorded a few times. The V gene is TRBV2, the J gene TRBJ1-6; 7 nucleotides align to TRBD1. V lost 5 bases to trimming and J lost 0 bases; unmatched junction nucleotides: 4. The CDR3 covers 16 residues. Looked up from germline, CDR1 is SNHLY and CDR2 is FYNNEI. The CDR3 protein is CASSPDRPSYNSPLHF. The DNA of the CDR3 is TGTGCCAGCAGTCCGGACAGGCCCTCCTATAATTCACCCCTCCACTTT.

A few counts support this clone. This chain links TRBV19 with TRBJ1-1; 7 bases are shared with TRBD1. The CDR3 totals 14 residues. J gave up 7 bases and V 7 bases, and 12 bases lay outside the gene matches. Germline V gene lookup returns CDR1 LNHDA and CDR2 SQIVND (reference sequence). The CDR3 loop reads CASNMGQTILEAFF. The CDR3, as DNA: TGTGCCAGTAACATGGGACAGACAATACTTGAAGCTTTCTTT. The full variable domain, completed using reference TRBV19 and TRBJ1-1, is DGGITQSPKYLFRKEGQNVTLSCEQNLNHDAMYWYRQDPGQGLRLIYYSQIVNDFQKGDIAEGYSVSREKKESFPLTVTSAQKNPTAFYLCASNMGQTILEAFFGQGTRLTVV.

This clone was seen only once. The V gene is TRBV3-1 (or the pseudogene TRBV3-2), the J gene TRBJ2-2, with TRBD2 identical over 14 bases. Germline loops: CDR1 LGHDT, CDR2 YNNKEL (reference sequence). The V gene end was trimmed by 7 bases and the J gene end by 6 bases; junction bases not matched to a gene: 19. This CDR3 spans 20 amino acids. The CDR3, as DNA: TGTGCCAGCAAGATCCCCCCGGGACTAGCGGGAGATATGGGTGCCGGGGAGCTGTTTTTT. Protein sequence: CASKIPPGLAGDMGAGELFF.

The chain employs TRBV10-3 and TRBJ1-1; 7 positions match TRBD1. The V and J ends lost 2 bases and 8 bases, in that order; junction bases with no gene match: 5. Looked up from germline, CDR1 is ENHRY and CDR2 is SYGVKD. The CDR3 is 13 residues long. The CDR3 nucleotides are TGTGCCATCAGTGAGACAGGGGAGACCGAAGCTTTCTTT. As protein: CAISETGETEAFF.

The chain recombines TRBV28 with TRBJ1-2, with 8 bases matching TRBD1. In germline, CDR1 is MDHEN, CDR2 SYDVKM. V lost 5 bases and J lost 2; bases outside the gene matches: 1. This CDR3 is 13 amino acids long. CDR3 residues: CASSRTGNYGYTF. DNA for the CDR3: TGTGCCAGCAGTCGGACAGGGAACTATGGCTACACCTTC.